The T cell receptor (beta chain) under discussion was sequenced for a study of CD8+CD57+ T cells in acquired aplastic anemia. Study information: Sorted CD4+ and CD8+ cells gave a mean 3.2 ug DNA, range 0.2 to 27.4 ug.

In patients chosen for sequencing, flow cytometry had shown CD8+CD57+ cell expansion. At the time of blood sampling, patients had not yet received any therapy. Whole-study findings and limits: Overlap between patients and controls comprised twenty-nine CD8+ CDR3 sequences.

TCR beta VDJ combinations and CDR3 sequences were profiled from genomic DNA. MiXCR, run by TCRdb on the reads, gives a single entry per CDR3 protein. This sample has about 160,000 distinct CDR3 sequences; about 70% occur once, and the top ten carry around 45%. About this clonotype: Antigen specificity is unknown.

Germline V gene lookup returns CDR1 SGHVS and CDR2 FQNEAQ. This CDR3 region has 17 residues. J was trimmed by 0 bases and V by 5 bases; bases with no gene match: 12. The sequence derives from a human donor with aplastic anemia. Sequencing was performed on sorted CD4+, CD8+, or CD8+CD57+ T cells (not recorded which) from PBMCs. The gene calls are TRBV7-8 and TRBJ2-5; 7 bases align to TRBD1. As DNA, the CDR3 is TGTGCCAGCAGCCAAGGGACCACAGGGGCTTACCAAGAGACCCAGTACTTC. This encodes CASSQGTTGAYQETQYF.